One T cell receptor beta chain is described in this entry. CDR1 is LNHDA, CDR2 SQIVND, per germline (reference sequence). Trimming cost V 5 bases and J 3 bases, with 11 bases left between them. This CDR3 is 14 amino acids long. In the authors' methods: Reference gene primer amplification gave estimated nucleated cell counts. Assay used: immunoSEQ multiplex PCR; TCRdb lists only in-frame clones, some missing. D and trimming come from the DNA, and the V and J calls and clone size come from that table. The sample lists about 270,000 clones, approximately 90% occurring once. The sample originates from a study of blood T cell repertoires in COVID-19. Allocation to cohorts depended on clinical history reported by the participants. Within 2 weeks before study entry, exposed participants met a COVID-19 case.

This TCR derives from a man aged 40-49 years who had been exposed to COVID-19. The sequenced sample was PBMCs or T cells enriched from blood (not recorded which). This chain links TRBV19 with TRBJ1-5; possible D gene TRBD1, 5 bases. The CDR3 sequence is CASSARTNNQPQHF. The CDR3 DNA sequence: TGTGCCAGTAGTGCCAGGACAAACAATCAGCCCCAGCATTTT.